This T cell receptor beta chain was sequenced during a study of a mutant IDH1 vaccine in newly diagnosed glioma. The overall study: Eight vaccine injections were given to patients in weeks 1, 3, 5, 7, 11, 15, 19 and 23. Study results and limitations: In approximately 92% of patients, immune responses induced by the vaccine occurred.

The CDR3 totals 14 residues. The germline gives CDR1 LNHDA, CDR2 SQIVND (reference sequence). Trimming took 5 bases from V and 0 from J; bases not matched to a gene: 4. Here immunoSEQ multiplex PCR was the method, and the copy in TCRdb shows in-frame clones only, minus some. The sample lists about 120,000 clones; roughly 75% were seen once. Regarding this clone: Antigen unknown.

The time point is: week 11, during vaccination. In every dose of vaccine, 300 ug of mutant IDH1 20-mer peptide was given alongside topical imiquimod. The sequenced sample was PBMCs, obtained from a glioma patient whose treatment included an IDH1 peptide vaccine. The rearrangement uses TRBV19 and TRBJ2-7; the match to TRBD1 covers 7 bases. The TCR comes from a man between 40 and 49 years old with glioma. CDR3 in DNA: TGTGCCAGTAGTCTATACAGGGGCTCCTACGAGCAGTACTTC. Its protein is CASSLYRGSYEQYF.